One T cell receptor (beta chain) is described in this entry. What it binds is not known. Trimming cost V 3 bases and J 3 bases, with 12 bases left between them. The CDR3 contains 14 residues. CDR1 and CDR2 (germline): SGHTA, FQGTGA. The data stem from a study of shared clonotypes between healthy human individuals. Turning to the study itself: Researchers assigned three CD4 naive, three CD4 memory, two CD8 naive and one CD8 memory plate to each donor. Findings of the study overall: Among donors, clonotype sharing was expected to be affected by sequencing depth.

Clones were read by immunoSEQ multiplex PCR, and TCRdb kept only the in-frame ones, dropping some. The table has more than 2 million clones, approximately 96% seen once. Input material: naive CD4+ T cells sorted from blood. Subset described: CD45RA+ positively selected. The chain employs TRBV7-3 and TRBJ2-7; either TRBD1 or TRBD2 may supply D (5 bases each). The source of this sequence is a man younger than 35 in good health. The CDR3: CASSFQGALYEQYF. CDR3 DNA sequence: TGTGCCAGCAGCTTCCAGGGAGCCCTCTACGAGCAGTACTTC.